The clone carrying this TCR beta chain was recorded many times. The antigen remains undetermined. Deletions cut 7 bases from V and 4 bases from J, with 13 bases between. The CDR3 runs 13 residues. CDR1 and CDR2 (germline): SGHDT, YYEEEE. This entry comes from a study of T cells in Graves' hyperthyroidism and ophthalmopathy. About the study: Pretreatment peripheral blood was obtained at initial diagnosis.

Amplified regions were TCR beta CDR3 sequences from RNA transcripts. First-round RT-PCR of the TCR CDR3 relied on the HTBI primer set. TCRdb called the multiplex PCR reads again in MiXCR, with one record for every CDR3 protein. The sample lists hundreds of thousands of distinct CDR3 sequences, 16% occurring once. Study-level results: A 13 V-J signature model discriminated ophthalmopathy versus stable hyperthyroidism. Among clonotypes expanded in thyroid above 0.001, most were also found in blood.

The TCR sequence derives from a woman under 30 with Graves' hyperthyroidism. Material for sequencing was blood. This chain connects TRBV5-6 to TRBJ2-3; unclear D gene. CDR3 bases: TGTGCCAGCCTACAAACACACGCAGATACGCAGTATTTT. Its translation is CASLQTHADTQYF. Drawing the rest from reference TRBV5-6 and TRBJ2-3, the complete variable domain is DAGVTQSPTHLIKTRGQQVTLRCSPKSGHDTVSWYQQALGQGPQFIFQYYEEEERQRGNFPDRFSGHQFPNYSSELNVNALLLGDSALYLCASLQTHADTQYFGPGTRLTVL.